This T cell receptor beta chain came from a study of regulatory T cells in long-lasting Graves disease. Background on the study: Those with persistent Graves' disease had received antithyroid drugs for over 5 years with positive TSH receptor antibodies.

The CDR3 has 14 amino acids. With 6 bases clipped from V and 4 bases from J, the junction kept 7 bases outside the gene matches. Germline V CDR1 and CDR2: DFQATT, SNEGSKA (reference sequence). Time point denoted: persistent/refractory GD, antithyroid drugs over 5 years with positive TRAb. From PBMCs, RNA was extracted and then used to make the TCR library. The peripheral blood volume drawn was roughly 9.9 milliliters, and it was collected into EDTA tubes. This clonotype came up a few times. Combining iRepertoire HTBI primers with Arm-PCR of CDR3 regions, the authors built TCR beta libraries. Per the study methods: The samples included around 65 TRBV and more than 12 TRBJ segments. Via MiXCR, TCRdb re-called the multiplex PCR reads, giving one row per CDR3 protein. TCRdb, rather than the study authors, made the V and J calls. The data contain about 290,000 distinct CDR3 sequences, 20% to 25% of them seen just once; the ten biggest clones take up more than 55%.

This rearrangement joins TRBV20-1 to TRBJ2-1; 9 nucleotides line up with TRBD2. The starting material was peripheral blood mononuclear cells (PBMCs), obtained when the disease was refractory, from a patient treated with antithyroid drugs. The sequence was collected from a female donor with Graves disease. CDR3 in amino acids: CSAPSGRSYNEQFF. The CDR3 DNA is TGCAGTGCCCCAAGCGGGAGGTCATACAATGAGCAGTTCTTC.